This paragraph covers one TCR beta chain sequence. CDR3 length equals 12 residues. V lost 4 bases to trimming and J lost 2 bases, with 4 bases between them. Germline CDR1 PRHDT, CDR2 FYEKMQ (reference sequence). This record belongs to a study of OX40 agonist ivuxolimab in advanced cancers. Sequencing was performed with immunoSEQ multiplex PCR; in TCRdb, only in-frame clones are kept and a portion is missing. Of 45,000 to 50,000 clones listed, over 85% are singletons. The clonotype comes from an adult with an advanced solid tumor such as melanoma, head and neck, liver or kidney cancer. Sequences were derived from CD4+ or CD8+ T cells sorted from blood, sampled in a trial of the OX40 agonist ivuxolimab. This chain connects TRBV13 to TRBJ2-3, with D uncertain. The DNA for the CDR3 is TGTGCCAGCAGCTCCGACACAGATACGCAGTATTTT. Protein: CASSSDTDTQYF.